This entry describes one T cell receptor (beta chain). Its cognate antigen is unknown. This record comes from a study of CD8 T cells in Susac syndrome. Study-level points and caveats: The study's TCR sequencing and HLA analysis drew on a certain number of individuals. That number was acknowledged as relatively small.

Reverse transcription of about 0.5 to 1 ug RNA used random hexamers. Multiplex immunoSEQ PCR targeted 54 Vbeta and 13 Jbeta TCR beta segments. TCRdb redid the calling of the immunoSEQ multiplex PCR reads with MiXCR, one entry per CDR3 protein. The sample has approximately 110,000 distinct CDR3 sequences, less than 97% seen once; the top ten hold about 0.095%. The sequenced target, TCR beta, came from blood CD8+ and CD4+ T cells. The V and J ends lost 1 base and 7 bases respectively, with 14 bases between them. CDR1 is DFQATT, CDR2 SNEGSKA, per germline (reference sequence). The CDR3 is made up of 13 amino acids.

The rearrangement joins TRBV20-1 to TRBJ2-7; a possible D gene is TRBD2 (7 bases). Material for sequencing was CD4+ T cells from PBMCs. This clonotype originated in a human donor in good health. As DNA, the CDR3 is TGCAGTGCTAGAGTGGGGGGGGCTGGTGAGCAGTACTTC. Its translation is CSARVGGAGEQYF.